This T cell receptor beta chain was observed in a study of T cells in Graves' hyperthyroidism and ophthalmopathy. Study-wide results and limits: Most clonotypes expanded in thyroid above 0.001 were likewise present in blood.

This clonotype showed up many times. Antigen: not known. Researchers amplified the TCR beta CDR3 regions from RNA transcripts. The primer set for the first-round RT-PCR of the TCR CDR3 was HTBI. TCRdb itself ran the multiplex PCR reads through MiXCR, one entry per CDR3 protein. Found here are roughly 710,000 distinct CDR3 sequences, approximately 40% of them singletons; the top ten hold 30% to 40%. In patients aged 18 to 65, hyperthyroidism was newly diagnosed, with duration under 2 months. V was trimmed by 6 bases and J by 0 bases, leaving 12 bases between them. This CDR3 region has 15 residues. Germline V gives CDR1 SGHAT, CDR2 FQNNGV.

This rearrangement joins TRBV11-2 to TRBJ1-3; D gene unclear. The TCR originated in a woman between 40 and 50 years old with Graves' hyperthyroidism. The sequenced sample was blood. The CDR3 sequence is CASRAFGDSGNTIYF. In DNA, the CDR3 is TGTGCCAGCAGGGCTTTCGGGGACTCTGGAAACACCATATATTTT.